One sample yielded the 3 T cell receptor beta chains listed below, sequenced in a study of brain metastases from non-small cell lung cancer (dated by TCRdb to the late 2010s). Libraries were built with the immunoSEQ multiplex PCR assay. TCRdb's version of the immuneACCESS table is confined to in-frame rearrangements and falls short of the full clone set. An unresolved V gene accounts for under half of the shortfall where checked; the remainder is of unknown origin. Here the sample has some 1,300 clones; around 90% occur a single time. The top ten clones comprise less than 8% of the sample. The sequenced material came from primary lung tumor tissue. In light of the paper, this sample's cell subset or site label describes: primary lung tumor paired with brain metastasis. The source of these receptors is a donor over 35 with non-small cell lung cancer.

The chain couples TRBV18 to TRBJ2-3, with 7 bases fitting TRBD1. V lost 2 bases and J lost 4; bases outside the gene matches: 3. Per the germline V gene, CDR1 is KGHSH and CDR2 is LQKENI. The CDR3 contains 14 residues. The CDR3 is CASSPTGAADTQYF. Written as DNA, the CDR3 is TGTGCCAGCTCACCAACAGGGGCGGCAGATACGCAGTATTTT.

V is TRBV18 and J is TRBJ1-2, with a possible D match to TRBD1 (6 bases). Trimming pared 3 bases from V and 3 bases from J, leaving 17 bases between. This CDR3 contains 16 residues. Germline assignment: CDR1 KGHSH and CDR2 LQKENI. The CDR3 loop reads CASSPVPTGVDYGYTF. CDR3 nucleotides: TGTGCCAGCTCACCGGTCCCGACAGGTGTAGACTATGGCTACACCTTC. Using reference TRBV18 and TRBJ1-2 for the parts outside the CDR3, the full variable domain is NAGVMQNPRHLVRRRGQEARLRCSPMKGHSHVYWYRQLPEEGLKFMVYLQKENIIDESGMPKERFSAEFPKEGPSILRIQQVVRGDSAAYFCASSPVPTGVDYGYTFGSGTRLTVV.

This chain links TRBV19 with TRBJ1-2, with TRBD1 identical over 8 bases. The CDR3 has 14 residues. Germline values: CDR1 LNHDA, CDR2 SQIVND (reference sequence). V shed 7 bases, J shed 12 bases, and the junction held 16 bases outside the gene matches. The CDR3 is CASNPSGDRTRHTF. The DNA for the CDR3 is TGTGCCAGTAACCCCTCGGGGGACAGGACGCGCCACACCTTC.